The rows below give T cell receptor beta chains drawn from one sample of a study of immune heterogeneity within non-small cell lung tumors. TCRdb analysed the multiplex PCR reads with MiXCR anew, one entry per CDR3 protein. The repertoire holds some 13,000 distinct CDR3 sequences, with 20% to 25% as singletons. What was sequenced was lung tumor tissue. The receptors were gathered from a man aged 45 to 65 with non-small cell lung cancer. CDR3s include the opening cysteine and the closing phenylalanine or tryptophan. Each record gives: D gene, J gene, clone size, V gene, CDR3 protein, CDR3 DNA. A D gene is named only where the DNA matches it firmly. Expanded clones get a size class; other rows say once, few or many, or leave the size out.

>-|TRBJ2-1|medium-sized|TRBV10-3
CAISPLEGLNEQFF
TGTGCCATCAGCCCTCTAGAGGGTCTCAATGAGCAGTTCTTC
>-|TRBJ2-1|many|TRBV6-5
CASSYRTEYNEQFF
TGTGCCAGCAGTTACAGGACAGAATACAATGAGCAGTTCTTC
>-|TRBJ2-7|many|TRBV5-1
CASSLQGDEQYF
TGCGCCAGCAGCTTACAGGGAGACGAGCAGTACTTC
>-|TRBJ1-5|many|TRBV7-9
CASSLGPGPQHF
TGTGCCAGCAGCTTAGGACCTGGCCCCCAGCATTTT
>-|TRBJ1-2|many|TRBV28
CASSPHQRIRSFRNTF
TGTGCCAGCAGTCCGCACCAACGGATCAGGTCTTTCCGTAACACCTTC
>TRBD1|TRBJ2-2|medium-sized|TRBV30
CAWSAGTGGTGELFF
TGTGCCTGGAGTGCAGGGACAGGGGGAACCGGGGAGCTGTTTTTT
>TRBD2|TRBJ2-3|medium-sized|TRBV12-5
CASGLTTSGRSKDTQYF
TGTGCTAGTGGTTTGACTACTAGCGGGAGGAGTAAAGATACGCAGTATTTT
>-|TRBJ1-2|-|TRBV29-1
CSVLRWGDYGYTF
TGCAGCGTACTCCGTTGGGGAGACTATGGCTACACCTTC
>TRBD2|TRBJ2-5|-|TRBV20-1
CSAREGLAGLRETKCF
TGCAGTGCTAGAGAGGGGCTAGCGGGCCTACGGGAGACCAAGTGCTTC
>TRBD1|TRBJ2-5|many|TRBV6-1
CASSDQTGGQETQYF
TGTGCCAGCAGTGACCAGACAGGGGGTCAAGAGACCCAGTACTTC
>-|TRBJ2-5|-|TRBV11-2
CASSLALTGGTQYF
TGTGCCAGCAGCTTAGCCCTTACCGGTGGGACCCAGTACTTC
>-|TRBJ2-6|many|TRBV7-9
CASSRDGSGANVLTF
TGTGCCAGCAGTCGGGACGGATCTGGGGCCAACGTCCTGACTTTC
>TRBD1|TRBJ1-5|many|TRBV19
CASSATGGNQPQHF
TGTGCCAGTAGTGCGACAGGGGGCAATCAGCCCCAGCATTTT
>TRBD1|TRBJ1-1|many|TRBV7-9
CASSEWTGNTEAFF
TGTGCCAGCAGCGAATGGACAGGTAACACTGAAGCTTTCTTT
>-|TRBJ2-3|medium-sized|TRBV9
CASSPPGGGRTDTQYF
TGTGCCAGCAGCCCCCCCGGGGGAGGTCGAACAGATACGCAGTATTTT